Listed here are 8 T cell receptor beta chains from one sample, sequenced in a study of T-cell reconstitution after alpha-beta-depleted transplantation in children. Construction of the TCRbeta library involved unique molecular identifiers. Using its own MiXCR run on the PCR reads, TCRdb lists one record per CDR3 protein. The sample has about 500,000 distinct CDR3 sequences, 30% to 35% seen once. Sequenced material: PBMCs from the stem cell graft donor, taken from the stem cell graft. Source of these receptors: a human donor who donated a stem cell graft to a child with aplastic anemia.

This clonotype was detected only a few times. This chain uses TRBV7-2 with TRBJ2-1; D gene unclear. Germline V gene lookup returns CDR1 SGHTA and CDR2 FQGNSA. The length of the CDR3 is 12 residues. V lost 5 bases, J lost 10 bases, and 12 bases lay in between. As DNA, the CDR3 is TGTGCCAGCAGCGCTACCGCGCGAGAGCAGTTCTTC. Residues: CASSATAREQFF.

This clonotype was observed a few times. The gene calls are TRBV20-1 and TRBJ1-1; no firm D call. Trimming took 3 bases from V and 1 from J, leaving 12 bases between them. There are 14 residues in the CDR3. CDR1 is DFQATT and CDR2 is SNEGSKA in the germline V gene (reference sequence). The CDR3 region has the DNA TGCAGTGCTAGTATCTCTCACGGGAACACTGAAGCTTTCTTT. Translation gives CSASISHGNTEAFF.

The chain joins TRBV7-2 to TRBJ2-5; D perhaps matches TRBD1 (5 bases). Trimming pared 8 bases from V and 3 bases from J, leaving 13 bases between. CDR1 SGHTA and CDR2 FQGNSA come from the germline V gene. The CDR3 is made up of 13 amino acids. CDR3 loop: CASALAREETQYF. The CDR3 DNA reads TGTGCCAGCGCATTGGCCAGGGAAGAGACCCAGTACTTC. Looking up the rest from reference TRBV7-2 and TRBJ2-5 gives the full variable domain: GAGVSQSPSNKVTEKGKDVELRCDPISGHTALYWYRQSLGQGLEFLIYFQGNSAPDKSGLPSDRFSAERTGGSVSTLTIQRTQQEDSAVYLCASALAREETQYFGPGTRLLVL.

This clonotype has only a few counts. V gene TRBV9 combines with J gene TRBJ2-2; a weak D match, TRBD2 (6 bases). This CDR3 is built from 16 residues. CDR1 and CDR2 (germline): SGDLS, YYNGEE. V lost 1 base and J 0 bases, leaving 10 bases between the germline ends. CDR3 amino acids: CASSVSLAANTGELFF. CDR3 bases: TGTGCCAGCAGCGTATCGTTAGCGGCGAACACCGGGGAGCTGTTTTTT.

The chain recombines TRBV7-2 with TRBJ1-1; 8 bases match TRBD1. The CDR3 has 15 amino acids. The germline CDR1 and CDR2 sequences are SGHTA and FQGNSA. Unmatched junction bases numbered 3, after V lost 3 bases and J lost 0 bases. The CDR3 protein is CASSFRTGLNTEAFF. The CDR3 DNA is TGTGCCAGCAGCTTCCGGACAGGGTTGAACACTGAAGCTTTCTTT.

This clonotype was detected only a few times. Here the CDR3 reads CASSRVLNSGNTIYF. In DNA, the CDR3 is TGTGCCAGCAGCCGCGTGTTGAACTCTGGAAACACCATATATTTT. The chain uses TRBV12-3 or TRBV12-4 and TRBJ1-3; D gene unclear. This CDR3 spans 15 amino acids. Trimming removed 6 bases from V and 0 bases from J, with 12 bases in between.

DNA of the CDR3: TGTGCCAGCAGCTTAGCTTCTACAGGGGAAGCTTTCTTT. Translated, it gives CASSLASTGEAFF. The chain carries TRBV7-8 and TRBJ1-1; possible D gene TRBD1, 6 bases. CDR1 and CDR2 from the germline V gene are SGHVS and FQNEAQ. This CDR3 has 13 amino acids. Between the trimmed V and J ends, which lost 0 bases and 8 bases, there was a span of 10 bases.

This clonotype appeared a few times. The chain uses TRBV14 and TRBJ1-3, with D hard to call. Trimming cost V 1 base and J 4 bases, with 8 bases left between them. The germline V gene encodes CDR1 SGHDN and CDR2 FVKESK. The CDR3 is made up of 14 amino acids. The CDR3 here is CASSQVGLGNTIYF. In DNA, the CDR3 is TGTGCCAGCAGCCAAGTAGGACTAGGAAACACCATATATTTT.